This T cell receptor beta chain appears in the sequencing data of a study of cytomegalovirus exposure and HLA in healthy donors. At the level of the study: From HLA-typed donors, an early data release held around 80 million unique TCRs.

This clone was observed a handful of times. Both 60 Vbeta primers and 13 Jbeta primers went into the PCR. Only in-frame clones appear in the TCRdb table, and some are missing; sequencing was by immunoSEQ multiplex PCR. The repertoire consists of under 150,000 clones, with 80% to 85% occurring once and the leading ten covering approximately 1%. This CDR3 has 13 amino acids. Germline V gives CDR1 SEHNR, CDR2 FQNEAQ (reference sequence). V gave up 5 bases and J gave up 12 bases; unmatched junction bases: 10. This donor's CMV serostatus is unrecorded. This chain joins TRBV7-9 and TRBJ1-1; 9 bases are a match to TRBD1. Source material: PBMCs. The receptor's source is a human donor in good health. The DNA of the CDR3 is TGTGCCAGCAGCGGAGGACAGGGGTTGGGAACTTTCTTT. As protein: CASSGGQGLGTFF.